A single T cell receptor (beta chain) is shown here with its context. This clonotype was counted only a few times. Its target antigen remains unknown. Per-nucleotide qualities are absent, and no much larger clonotype sits a single base away. TCR beta CDR3 regions were amplified from RNA transcripts. The TCR CDR3 was subjected to a first round of RT-PCR using the HTBI primer set and the Qiagen OneStep RT-PCR kit. A second multiplex PCR round built the libraries, followed by size selection and purification. The libraries were sequenced on an Illumina HiSeq2000 using paired-end 100 bp reads. On the study's bioinformatics: SOAPnuke was used to process the raw data, removing reads that contained adapters or uncalled bases, had a mean Phred below 15, or lacked an exact match to the constant primer or identifier. COPE v1.2.5 was used to merge the high-quality paired reads, and each unique nucleotide sequence was defined as a clonotype. Clonotypes were aligned to IMGT TRBV, TRBD and TRBJ reference segments using MiTCR v1.1. Analysis was restricted to V-J combinations with a frequency above 0.0001, which covered over 98% of repertoires. The TCS score was defined as F50 (clonal expansion) divided by E x V (chaos), with BLOSUM62-based TCRdist calculated between CDR3 peptides within each V-J. Welch's t-statistics and random forest reduced around 510 V-J features to under 15, which were used in a naive Bayes classifier (R e1071). The similarity between thyroid and blood repertoires was quantified using the Morisita-Horn index. The public reads were quality trimmed at Q25 with fastp and then assembled into clones with MiXCR by TCRdb, keeping productive beta chains. Duplicate CDR3 protein sequences are folded into a single record with the most common DNA and genes. The V and J calls reflect TCRdb's pipeline rather than the authors' work. Within this sample are more than 550,000 distinct CDR3 sequences, with about 45% of them counted one time only. Jointly, the top ten make up roughly 6.5% of the sample.

The CDR3, from cysteine to phenylalanine, totals 14 residues. Of all the DNA, just the CDR3 is kept, 42 bases in frame from base 1. CDR1 SEHNR and CDR2 FQNEAQ were looked up in the germline V gene (reference sequence). V lost 5 bases and J lost 8 bases; the stretch between them is 18 bases long. Patients with uncontrolled infections, other autoimmune diseases, pregnancy or lactation were excluded. Diagnoses were established on the basis of clinical symptoms, serum thyroxine and TRAb, thyroid ultrasound, and orbital computed tomography. Trizol reagent was used to extract total RNA, and RNA quality was then checked on an Agilent 2100 Bioanalyzer. The sample comes from a study of T cells in Graves' hyperthyroidism and ophthalmopathy (dated by TCRdb to about 2019). With regard to the full study: To identify distinguishing TCR V-J signatures, a discovery cohort of about 95 patients was used, comprising some 45 with Graves' ophthalmopathy and around 60 with stable Graves' hyperthyroidism. Prospective prediction of ophthalmopathy was tested in an independent validation cohort of 18 to 20 hyperthyroidism patients and 17 patients who later progressed to ophthalmopathy. After sampling, hyperthyroidism patients received methimazole starting at 30 mg daily, and ophthalmopathy patients received high-dose intravenous methylprednisolone. According to the paper, TCR Vbeta CDR3 sequencing was carried out on approximately 140 peripheral blood samples, which came from about 45 ophthalmopathy, under 80 hyperthyroidism and roughly 17 progressor patients. In more than five Graves' hyperthyroidism patients, the study also compared T-cell repertoires from thyroid tissue with T-cell repertoires from blood. The 80 to 100 discovery patients were randomly divided into training and test sets at a 7:3 ratio.

General conclusions and limits of the study: In validation, the model predicted progression to ophthalmopathy with 65% to 71% sensitivity and less than 75% specificity, a median of about 6.7 months before onset. Ophthalmopathy was separated from stable hyperthyroidism by a 13 V-J signature model, with approximately 89% sensitivity and roughly 81% specificity obtained in cross-validation and 80%/75% obtained in testing. No statistical method was used to fix the sample size in advance, and group allocation was not hidden from the investigators. Most expanded thyroid clonotypes (frequency above 0.001) were also found in blood, which suggests that blood repertoires may mirror thyroid immune responses.

This receptor was taken from an adult man with Graves' disease, either hyperthyroidism or ophthalmopathy (not recorded which). The sequence links TRBV7-9 to TRBJ1-2, with the identity of the D gene unclear. The sample was peripheral blood or thyroid tissue (not recorded which). The DNA is TGTGCCAGCAGCCAGGACGGGATGGCGAAGGGCTACACCTTC. The translation is CASSQDGMAKGYTF.